The T cell receptor beta chain under discussion was sequenced for a study of T-cell reconstitution after alpha-beta-depleted transplantation in children. Study-wide findings and caveats: A year post-transplant, T-cell counts and diversity derived mostly from newly produced T cells.

Unique molecular identifiers tagged the TCRbeta library. In TCRdb, the PCR reads were re-called with MiXCR into one record per CDR3 protein. The repertoire holds about 490,000 distinct CDR3 sequences, with roughly a tenth as singletons. This clonotype was seen many times. The antigen is not known. Per the germline V gene, CDR1 is DFQATT and CDR2 is SNEGSKA (reference sequence). This CDR3 spans 12 amino acids. The V and J ends lost 1 base and 4 bases, in that order; junction bases with no gene match: 0. This TCR derives from a child aged 2-15 years with inherited bone marrow failure, due to receive a stem cell transplant. Sample: PBMCs, taken before TCRalphabeta/CD19-depleted stem cell transplant. V gene TRBV20-1 combines with J gene TRBJ1-2; 7 bases align to TRBD1. CDR3 nucleotides: TGCAGTGCTAGAGGGACAGGCTATGGCTACACCTTC. Residues: CSARGTGYGYTF.